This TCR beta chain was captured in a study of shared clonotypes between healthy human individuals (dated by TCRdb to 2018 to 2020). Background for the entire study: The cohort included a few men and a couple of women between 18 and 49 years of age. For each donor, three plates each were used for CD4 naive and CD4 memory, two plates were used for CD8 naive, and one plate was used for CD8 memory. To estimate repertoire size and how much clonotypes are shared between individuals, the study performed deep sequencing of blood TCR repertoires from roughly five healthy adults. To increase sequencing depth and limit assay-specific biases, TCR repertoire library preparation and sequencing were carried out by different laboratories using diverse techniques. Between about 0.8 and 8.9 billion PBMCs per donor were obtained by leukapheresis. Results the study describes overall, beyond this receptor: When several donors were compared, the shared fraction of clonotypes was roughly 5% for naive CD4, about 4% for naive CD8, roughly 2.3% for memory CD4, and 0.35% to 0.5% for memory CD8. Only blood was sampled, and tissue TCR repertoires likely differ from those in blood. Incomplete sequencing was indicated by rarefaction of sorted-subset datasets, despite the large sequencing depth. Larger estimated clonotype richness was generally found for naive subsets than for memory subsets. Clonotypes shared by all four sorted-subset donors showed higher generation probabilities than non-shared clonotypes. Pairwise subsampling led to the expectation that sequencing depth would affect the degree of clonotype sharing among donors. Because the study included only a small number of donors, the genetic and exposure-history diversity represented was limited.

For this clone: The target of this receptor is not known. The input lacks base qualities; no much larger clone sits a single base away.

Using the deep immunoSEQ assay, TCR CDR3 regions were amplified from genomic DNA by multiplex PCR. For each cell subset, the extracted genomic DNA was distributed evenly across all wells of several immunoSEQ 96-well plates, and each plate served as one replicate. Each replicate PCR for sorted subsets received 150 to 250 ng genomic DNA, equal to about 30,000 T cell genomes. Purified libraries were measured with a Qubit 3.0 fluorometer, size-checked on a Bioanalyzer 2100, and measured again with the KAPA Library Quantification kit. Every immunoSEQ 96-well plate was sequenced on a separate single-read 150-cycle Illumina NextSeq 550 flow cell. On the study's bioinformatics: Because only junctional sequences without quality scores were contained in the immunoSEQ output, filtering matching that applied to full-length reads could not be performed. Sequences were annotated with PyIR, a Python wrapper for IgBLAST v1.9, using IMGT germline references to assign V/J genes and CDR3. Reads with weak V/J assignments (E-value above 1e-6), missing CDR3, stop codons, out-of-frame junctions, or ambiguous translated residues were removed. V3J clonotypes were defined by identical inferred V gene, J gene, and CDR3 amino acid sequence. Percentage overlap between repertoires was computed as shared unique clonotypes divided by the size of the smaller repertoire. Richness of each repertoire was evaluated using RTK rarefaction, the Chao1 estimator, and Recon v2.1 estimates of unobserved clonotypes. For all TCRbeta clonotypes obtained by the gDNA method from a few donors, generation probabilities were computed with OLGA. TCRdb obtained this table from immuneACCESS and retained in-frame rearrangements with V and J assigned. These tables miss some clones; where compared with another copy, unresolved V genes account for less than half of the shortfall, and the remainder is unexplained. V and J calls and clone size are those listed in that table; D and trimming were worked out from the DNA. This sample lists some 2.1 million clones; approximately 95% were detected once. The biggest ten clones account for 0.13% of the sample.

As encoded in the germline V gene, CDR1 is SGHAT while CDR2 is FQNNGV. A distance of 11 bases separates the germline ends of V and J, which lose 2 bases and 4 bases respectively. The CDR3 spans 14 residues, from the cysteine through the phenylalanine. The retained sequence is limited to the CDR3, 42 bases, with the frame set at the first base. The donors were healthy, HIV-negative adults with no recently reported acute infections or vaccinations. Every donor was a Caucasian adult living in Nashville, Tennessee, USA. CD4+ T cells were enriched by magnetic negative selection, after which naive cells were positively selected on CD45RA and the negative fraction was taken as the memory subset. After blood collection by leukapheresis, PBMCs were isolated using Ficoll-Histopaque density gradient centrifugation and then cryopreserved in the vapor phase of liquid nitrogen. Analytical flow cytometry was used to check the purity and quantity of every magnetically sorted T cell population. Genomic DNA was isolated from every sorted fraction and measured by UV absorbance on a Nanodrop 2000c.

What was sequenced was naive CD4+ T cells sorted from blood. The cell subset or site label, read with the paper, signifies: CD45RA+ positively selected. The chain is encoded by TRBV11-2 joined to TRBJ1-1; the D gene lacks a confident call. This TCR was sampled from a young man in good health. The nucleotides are TGTGCCAGCAGCTTACGCGGGGAGGGCACTGAAGCTTTCTTT. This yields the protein CASSLRGEGTEAFF.